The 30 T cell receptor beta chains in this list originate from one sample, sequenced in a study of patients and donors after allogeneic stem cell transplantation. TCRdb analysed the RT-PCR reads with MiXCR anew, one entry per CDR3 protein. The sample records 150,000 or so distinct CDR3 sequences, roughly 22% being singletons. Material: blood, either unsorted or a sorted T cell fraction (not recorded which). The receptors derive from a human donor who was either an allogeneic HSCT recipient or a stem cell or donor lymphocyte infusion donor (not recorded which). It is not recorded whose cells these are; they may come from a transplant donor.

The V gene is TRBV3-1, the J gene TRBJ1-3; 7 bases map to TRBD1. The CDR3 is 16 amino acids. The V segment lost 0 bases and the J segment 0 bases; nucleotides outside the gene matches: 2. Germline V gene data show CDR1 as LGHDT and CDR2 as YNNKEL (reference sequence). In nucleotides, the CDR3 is TGTGCCAGCAGCCAAGATCAGGGGGACTCTGGAAACACCATATATTTT. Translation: CASSQDQGDSGNTIYF.

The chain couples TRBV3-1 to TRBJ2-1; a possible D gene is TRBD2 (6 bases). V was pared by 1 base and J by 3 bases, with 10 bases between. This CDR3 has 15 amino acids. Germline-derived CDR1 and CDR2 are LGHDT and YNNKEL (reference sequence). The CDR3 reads CASSQARTIYNEQFF. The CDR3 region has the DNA TGTGCCAGCAGCCAAGCCAGGACTATCTACAATGAGCAGTTCTTC.

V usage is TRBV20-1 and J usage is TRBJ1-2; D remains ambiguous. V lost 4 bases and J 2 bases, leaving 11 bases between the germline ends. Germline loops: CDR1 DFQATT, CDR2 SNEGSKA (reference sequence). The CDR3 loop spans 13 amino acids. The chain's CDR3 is CSAILTQNYGYTF. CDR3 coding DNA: TGCAGTGCTATCCTCACCCAAAACTATGGCTACACCTTC.

The CDR3 region has the DNA TGTGCCATCAGTGAGGACACCCAAGAGACCCAGTACTTC. Its protein product is CAISEDTQETQYF. The V gene is TRBV10-3, the J gene TRBJ2-5; D remains ambiguous. V was trimmed by 2 bases and J by 1 base, leaving 5 bases between them. This CDR3 has 13 amino acids. Germline values: CDR1 ENHRY, CDR2 SYGVKD.

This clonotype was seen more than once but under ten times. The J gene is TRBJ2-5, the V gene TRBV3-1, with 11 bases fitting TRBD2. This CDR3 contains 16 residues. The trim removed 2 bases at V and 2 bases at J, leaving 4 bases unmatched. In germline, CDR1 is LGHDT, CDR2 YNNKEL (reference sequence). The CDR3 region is CASSQFRTSGQETQYF. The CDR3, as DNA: TGTGCCAGCAGCCAATTCAGGACTAGCGGGCAAGAGACCCAGTACTTC.

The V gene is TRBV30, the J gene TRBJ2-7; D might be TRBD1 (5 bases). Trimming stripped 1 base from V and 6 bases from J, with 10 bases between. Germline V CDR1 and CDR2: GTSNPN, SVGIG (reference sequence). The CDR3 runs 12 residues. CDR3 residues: CAWSALGAEQYF. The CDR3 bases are TGTGCCTGGAGTGCCCTAGGGGCCGAGCAGTACTTC.

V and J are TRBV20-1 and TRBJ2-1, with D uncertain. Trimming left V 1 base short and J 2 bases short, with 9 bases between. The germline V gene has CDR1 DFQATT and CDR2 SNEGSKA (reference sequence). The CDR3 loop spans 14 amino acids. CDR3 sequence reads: CSARVYGPYNEQFF. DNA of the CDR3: TGCAGTGCTAGAGTTTACGGGCCCTACAATGAGCAGTTCTTC.

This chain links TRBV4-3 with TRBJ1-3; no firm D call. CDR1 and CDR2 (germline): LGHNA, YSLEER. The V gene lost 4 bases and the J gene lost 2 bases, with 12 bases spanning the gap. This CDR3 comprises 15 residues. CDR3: CASSPQAAAGNTIYF. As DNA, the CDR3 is TGCGCCAGCAGCCCCCAAGCGGCTGCTGGAAACACCATATATTTT.

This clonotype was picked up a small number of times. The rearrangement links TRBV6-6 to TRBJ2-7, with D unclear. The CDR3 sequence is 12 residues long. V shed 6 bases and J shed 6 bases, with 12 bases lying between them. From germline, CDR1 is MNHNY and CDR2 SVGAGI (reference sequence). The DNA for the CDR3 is TGTGCCAGCAGCCTCTCCCTAGTCGAGCAGTACTTC. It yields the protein CASSLSLVEQYF.

This CDR3 reads CAISPGGPNTGELFF. CDR3 DNA: TGTGCCATCAGCCCAGGCGGCCCGAACACCGGGGAGCTGTTTTTT. The chain has TRBV10-3 and TRBJ2-2; D is ambiguous. The V end lost 6 bases, the J end lost 0 bases, and 11 bases lay between the germline ends. In germline, CDR1 is ENHRY, CDR2 SYGVKD. CDR3 size: 15 residues.

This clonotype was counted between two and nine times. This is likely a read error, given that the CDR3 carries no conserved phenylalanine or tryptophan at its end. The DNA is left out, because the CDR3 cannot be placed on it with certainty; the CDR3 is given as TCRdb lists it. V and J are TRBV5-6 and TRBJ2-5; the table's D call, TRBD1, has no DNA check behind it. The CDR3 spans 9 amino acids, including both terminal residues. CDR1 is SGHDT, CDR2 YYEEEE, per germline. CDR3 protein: CASSNTDPL.

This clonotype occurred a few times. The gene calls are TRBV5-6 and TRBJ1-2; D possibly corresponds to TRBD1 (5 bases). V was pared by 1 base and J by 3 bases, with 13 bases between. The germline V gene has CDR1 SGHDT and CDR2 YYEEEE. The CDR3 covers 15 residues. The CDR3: CASSLTADTDYGYTF. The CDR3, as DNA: TGTGCCAGCAGCTTGACAGCGGACACAGACTATGGCTACACCTTC.

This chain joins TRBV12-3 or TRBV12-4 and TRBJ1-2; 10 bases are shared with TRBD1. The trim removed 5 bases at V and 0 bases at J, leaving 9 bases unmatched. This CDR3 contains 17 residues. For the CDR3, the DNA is TGTGCCAGCAGTCCCGGGACAGGGGACTCCTCTAACTATGGCTACACCTTC. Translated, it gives CASSPGTGDSSNYGYTF.

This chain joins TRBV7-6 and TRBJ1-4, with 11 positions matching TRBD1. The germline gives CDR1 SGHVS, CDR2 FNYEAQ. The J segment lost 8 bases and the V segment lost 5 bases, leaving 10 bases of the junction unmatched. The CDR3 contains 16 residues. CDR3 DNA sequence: TGTGCCAGCAGCGTGTACATGGGACAGGGGGACGAAAAACTGTTTTTT. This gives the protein CASSVYMGQGDEKLFF.

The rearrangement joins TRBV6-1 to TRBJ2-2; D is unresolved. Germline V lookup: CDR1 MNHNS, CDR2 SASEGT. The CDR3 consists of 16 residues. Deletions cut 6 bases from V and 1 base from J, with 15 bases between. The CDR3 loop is CASSQQSPKNTGELFF. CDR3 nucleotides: TGTGCCAGCAGCCAACAGTCTCCAAAGAACACCGGGGAGCTGTTTTTT.

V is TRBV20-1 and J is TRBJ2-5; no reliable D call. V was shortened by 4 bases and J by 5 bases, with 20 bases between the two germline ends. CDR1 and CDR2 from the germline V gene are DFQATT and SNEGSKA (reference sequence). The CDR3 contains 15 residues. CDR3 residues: CSANLLEGLGETQYF. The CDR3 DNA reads TGCAGTGCTAACCTCCTCGAAGGGCTGGGGGAGACCCAGTACTTC.

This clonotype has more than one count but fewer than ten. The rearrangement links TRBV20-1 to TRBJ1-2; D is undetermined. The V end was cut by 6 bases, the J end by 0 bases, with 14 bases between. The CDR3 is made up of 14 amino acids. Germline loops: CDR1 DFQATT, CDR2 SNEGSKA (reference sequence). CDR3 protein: CSAAWVSANYGYTF. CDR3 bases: TGCAGTGCCGCATGGGTCTCGGCTAACTATGGCTACACCTTC.

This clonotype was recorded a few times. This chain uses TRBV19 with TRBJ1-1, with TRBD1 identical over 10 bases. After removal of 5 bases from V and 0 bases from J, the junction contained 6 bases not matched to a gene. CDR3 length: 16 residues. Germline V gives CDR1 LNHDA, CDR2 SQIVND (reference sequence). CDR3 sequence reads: CASSPRTGGLNTEAFF. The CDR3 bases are TGTGCCAGTAGTCCCCGGACAGGGGGGTTGAACACTGAAGCTTTCTTT.

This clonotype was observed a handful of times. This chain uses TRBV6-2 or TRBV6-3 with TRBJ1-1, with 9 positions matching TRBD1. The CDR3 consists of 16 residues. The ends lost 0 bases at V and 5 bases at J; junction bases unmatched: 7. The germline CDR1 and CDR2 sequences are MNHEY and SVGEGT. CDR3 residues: CASSYSTDRGGTEAFF. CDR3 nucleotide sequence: TGTGCCAGCAGTTACTCGACCGACAGGGGGGGGACTGAAGCTTTCTTT.

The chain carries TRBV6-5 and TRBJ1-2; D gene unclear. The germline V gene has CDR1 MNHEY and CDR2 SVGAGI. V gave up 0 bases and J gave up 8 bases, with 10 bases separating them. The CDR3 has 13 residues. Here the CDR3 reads CASSYSEDVGYTF. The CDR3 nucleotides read TGTGCCAGCAGTTACTCGGAGGATGTAGGCTACACCTTC.

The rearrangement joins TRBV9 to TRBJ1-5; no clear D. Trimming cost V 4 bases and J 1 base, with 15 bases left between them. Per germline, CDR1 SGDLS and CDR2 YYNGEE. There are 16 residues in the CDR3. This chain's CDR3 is CASSPGIEGSNQPQHF. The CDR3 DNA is TGTGCCAGCAGCCCTGGTATTGAGGGAAGCAATCAGCCCCAGCATTTT.

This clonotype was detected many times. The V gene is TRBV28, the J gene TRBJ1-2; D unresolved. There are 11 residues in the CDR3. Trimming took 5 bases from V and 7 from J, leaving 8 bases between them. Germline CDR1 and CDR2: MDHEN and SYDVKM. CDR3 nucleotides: TGTGCCAGCAGTGATATTGGTGGCTACACCTTC. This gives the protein CASSDIGGYTF.

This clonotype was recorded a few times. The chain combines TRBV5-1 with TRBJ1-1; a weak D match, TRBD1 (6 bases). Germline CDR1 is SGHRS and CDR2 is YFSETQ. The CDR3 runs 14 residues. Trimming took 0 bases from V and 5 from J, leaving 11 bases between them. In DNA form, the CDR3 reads TGCGCCAGCAGCTTGGGGGGGCGAAGGACTGAAGCTTTCTTT. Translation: CASSLGGRRTEAFF.

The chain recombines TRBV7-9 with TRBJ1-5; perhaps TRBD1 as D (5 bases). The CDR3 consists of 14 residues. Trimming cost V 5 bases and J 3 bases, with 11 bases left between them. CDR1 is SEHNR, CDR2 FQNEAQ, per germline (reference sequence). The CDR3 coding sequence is TGTGCCAGCAGCCCCGACAGATACAATCAGCCCCAGCATTTT. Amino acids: CASSPDRYNQPQHF. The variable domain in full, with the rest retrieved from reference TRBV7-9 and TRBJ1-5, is DTGVSQNPRHKITKRGQNVTFRCDPISEHNRLYWYRQTLGQGPEFLTYFQNEAQLEKSRLLSDRFSAERPKGSFSTLEIQRTEQGDSAMYLCASSPDRYNQPQHFGDGTRLSIL.

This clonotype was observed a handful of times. CDR3 sequence: CSVFMNTEAFF. The DNA of the CDR3 is TGCAGCGTTTTCATGAACACTGAAGCTTTCTTT. The J gene is TRBJ1-1, the V gene TRBV29-1, with D unresolved. The V gene's germline CDR1 is SQVTM and CDR2 ANQGSEA. Trimming stripped 5 bases from V and 0 bases from J, with 4 bases between. This CDR3 has 11 amino acids.

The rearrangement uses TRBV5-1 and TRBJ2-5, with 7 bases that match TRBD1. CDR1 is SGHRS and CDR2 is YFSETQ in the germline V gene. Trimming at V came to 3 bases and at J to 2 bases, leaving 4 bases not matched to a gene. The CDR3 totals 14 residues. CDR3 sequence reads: CASSSWTGQETQYF. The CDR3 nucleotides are TGCGCCAGCAGCTCGTGGACAGGTCAAGAGACCCAGTACTTC.

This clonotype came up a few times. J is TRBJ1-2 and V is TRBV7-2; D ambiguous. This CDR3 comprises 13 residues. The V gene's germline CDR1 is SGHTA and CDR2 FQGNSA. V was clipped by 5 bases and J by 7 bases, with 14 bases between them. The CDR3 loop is CASSLRTQRGYTF. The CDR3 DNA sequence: TGTGCCAGCAGCCTCCGGACCCAACGTGGCTACACCTTC.

The CDR3 spells CSARGQASNQPQHF. The CDR3 DNA is TGCAGTGCCCGTGGACAGGCTAGCAATCAGCCCCAGCATTTT. The gene calls are TRBV20-1 and TRBJ1-5; 7 nucleotides align to TRBD1. The CDR3 has 14 amino acids. V trimming: 6 bases; J trimming: 0 bases; junction bases outside the gene matches: 5. CDR1 and CDR2 (germline): DFQATT, SNEGSKA (reference sequence).

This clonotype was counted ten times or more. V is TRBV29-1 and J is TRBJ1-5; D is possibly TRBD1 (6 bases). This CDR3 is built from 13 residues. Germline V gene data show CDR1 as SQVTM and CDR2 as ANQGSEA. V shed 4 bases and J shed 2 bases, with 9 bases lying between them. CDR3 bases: TGCAGCGTTGGGTCAGGGGGCAATCAGCCCCAGCATTTT. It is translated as CSVGSGGNQPQHF.

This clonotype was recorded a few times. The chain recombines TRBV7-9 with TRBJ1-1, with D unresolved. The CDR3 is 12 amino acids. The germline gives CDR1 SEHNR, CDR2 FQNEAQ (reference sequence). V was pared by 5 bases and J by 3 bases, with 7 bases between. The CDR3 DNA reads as TGTGCCAGCAGCGCCTTATACACTGAAGCTTTCTTT. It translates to CASSALYTEAFF.